This T cell receptor beta chain stems from a study of Ad26.COV2.S vaccination and SARS-CoV-2 variants (dated by TCRdb to about 2021). Turning to the overall study: Sequencing of the TCRbeta repertoire served to evaluate the specificity and breadth of SARS-CoV-2-reactive T cell receptors following Ad26.COV2.S vaccination. A total of approximately 30 samples were included in the TCR-sequenced set, comprising around 20 Ad26.COV2.S vaccine recipients, 5 placebo recipients and 8 SARS-CoV-2 convalescent individuals. Broader findings and caveats from the paper: Compared with placebo recipients, Ad26.COV2.S recipients showed higher spike-specific TCR breadth (P = 0.0014). Vaccine and placebo recipients had similar non-spike TCR breadth, a finding consistent with the vaccine containing only spike. After vaccination, spike-specific CD8+ and CD4+ T cell responses were reported to show substantial breadth. The authors noted that the TCR breadth and depth analyses may have underestimated total T cell responses.

The germline ends are 15 bases apart after V is trimmed by 2 bases and J by 8 bases. The CDR1 and CDR2 encoded by the germline V gene are MDHEN and SYDVKM. Taken from cysteine to phenylalanine, the CDR3 has 14 residues. Just the 42-base CDR3 DNA is kept, in frame starting at base 1. The time point label corresponds to: individuals recovered from natural SARS-CoV-2 infection. The immunoSEQ Assay was the method used to sequence TCRbeta CDR3 regions. After extraction, genomic DNA underwent amplification by bias-controlled multiplex PCR, followed by high-throughput sequencing. Concerning the study's data processing: To quantify the absolute abundance of every unique TCRbeta CDR3 region, sequences were collapsed and filtered. T cell fraction was estimated by normalizing TCRbeta template counts to usable DNA, with usable DNA measured through amplification of reference genes found in all nucleated cells. Repertoire TCRs were annotated as SARS-CoV-2-specific when V gene, CDR3 amino acid sequence and J gene were exactly matched to a known reactive TCR set. MIRA supplied the reference SARS-CoV-2 TCR set, which was filtered for enrichment in COVID-19-positive ImmuneCODE repertoires so that public or cross-reactive TCRs were removed. Using the MIRA antigens, annotated TCRs were further analysed by specific ORF or by position within an ORF. Breadth was defined as the number of annotated unique rearrangements divided by the total number of unique productive rearrangements, and depth was defined as the summed frequency of the annotated unique rearrangements. Two-sided Wilcoxon rank-sum tests were used to compare TCR breadth between groups. In its TCRdb copy, this immuneACCESS table keeps in-frame sequences only and misses some clones. Where compared with another copy, unresolved V genes explain less than half of these, and the others have no known cause. D and trimming were read from the DNA, whereas the V and J calls and clone size are those reported in that table. For this sample the table gives more than 150,000 clones, of which roughly 85% were detected only once. Around 6.3% of the sample rests with the top ten.

In regard to this clone: Its recognized antigen is unknown. There are no base qualities to consult, and no much larger clone falls within one base.

The sample was peripheral blood, taken after recovery from COVID-19. The receptor chain draws on TRBV28 and TRBJ1-2; TRBD1 is perhaps the D gene, given 5 matching bases. The sequence was collected from a human donor who had recovered from COVID-19. The bases read TGTGCCAGCAGTTTAGGGGGAGGGCGAGGCGGCTACACCTTC. Translated, this gives CASSLGGGRGGYTF.